This is a list of T cell receptor beta chains from one sample in a study of T-cell reconstitution after alpha-beta-depleted transplantation in children. One entry per CDR3 protein results from TCRdb running MiXCR on the PCR reads. Of about a million distinct CDR3 sequences listed, about 29% were seen once; the top ten hold roughly 27%. Here the sequenced sample was PBMCs, mostly from graft donor cells, taken 360 days after TCRalphabeta/CD19-depleted stem cell transplant. These receptor sequences come from a boy in the first two years of life who had a stem cell transplant for SCID, so the T cells may come from the graft donor. The CDR3 runs from the conserved cysteine through the conserved F or W. Fields, in order: J gene, D gene, V gene, clone size, CDR3 protein, CDR3 DNA. The D gene is left open where the match is weak. Rows may omit the clone size; those that give it use once, few, many or a size class.

j_gene: TRBJ2-1
d_gene: TRBD1
v_gene: TRBV29-1
abundance: -
CDR3aa: CSVNIPGQGPNEQFF
CDR3nt: TGCAGCGTGAACATCCCAGGACAGGGACCCAATGAGCAGTTCTTC

j_gene: TRBJ2-5
d_gene: -
v_gene: TRBV5-5
abundance: few
CDR3aa: CASSHGEFRVAPETQYF
CDR3nt: TGTGCCAGCAGCCACGGCGAGTTTAGGGTGGCCCCAGAGACCCAGTACTTC

j_gene: TRBJ1-5
d_gene: -
v_gene: TRBV12-3/TRBV12-4
abundance: -
CDR3aa: CASSRETGTSYSNQPQHF
CDR3nt: TGTGCCAGCAGTAGGGAAACCGGGACATCTTATAGCAATCAGCCCCAGCATTTT

j_gene: TRBJ1-2
d_gene: -
v_gene: TRBV12-3/TRBV12-4
abundance: -
CDR3aa: CASRVGHGNGYTF
CDR3nt: TGTGCCAGCAGGGTAGGGCACGGGAATGGCTACACCTTC

j_gene: TRBJ2-3
d_gene: TRBD2
v_gene: TRBV5-5
abundance: few
CDR3aa: CASSLGPAGVSTDTQYF
CDR3nt: TGTGCCAGCAGCTTGGGTCCGGCGGGGGTGAGCACAGATACGCAGTATTTT

j_gene: TRBJ2-3
d_gene: -
v_gene: TRBV30
abundance: -
CDR3aa: CAWSALRLADTQYF
CDR3nt: TGTGCCTGGTCCGCCCTTAGACTTGCAGATACGCAGTATTTT

j_gene: TRBJ1-1
d_gene: -
v_gene: TRBV2
abundance: -
CDR3aa: CASRGAIIGPGVEAFF
CDR3nt: TGTGCCAGCAGGGGGGCCATTATCGGACCCGGTGTGGAAGCTTTCTTT

j_gene: TRBJ1-6
d_gene: -
v_gene: TRBV20-1
abundance: -
CDR3aa: CSARDPITYSPLHF
CDR3nt: TGCAGTGCTAGAGATCCTATAACGTATTCACCCCTCCACTTT

j_gene: TRBJ2-1
d_gene: TRBD1
v_gene: TRBV6-5
abundance: -
CDR3aa: CASSRGQGPLNEQFF
CDR3nt: TGTGCCAGCAGCCGCGGACAGGGGCCTTTGAATGAGCAGTTCTTC

j_gene: TRBJ2-2
d_gene: -
v_gene: TRBV5-1
abundance: -
CDR3aa: CASSLVPDTGELFF
CDR3nt: TGCGCCAGCAGCTTGGTTCCGGACACCGGGGAGCTGTTTTTT

j_gene: TRBJ2-1
d_gene: TRBD2
v_gene: TRBV5-1
abundance: few
CDR3aa: CASRGLDSVADEQFF
CDR3nt: TGCGCCAGCCGGGGACTAGACTCGGTAGCCGATGAGCAGTTCTTC